A single sample gave rise to the 24 T cell receptor beta chains below, sequenced in a study of blood T cell repertoires in COVID-19. Clones were read by immunoSEQ multiplex PCR, and TCRdb kept only the in-frame ones, dropping some. The sample holds 200,000 to 300,000 clones, 84% seen once. Sequenced: peripheral blood. These receptors all come from a man aged 45 to 65 with acute or convalescent COVID-19.

This chain uses TRBV3-1 (or the pseudogene TRBV3-2) with TRBJ1-3, with TRBD1 matching over 7 bases. In germline, CDR1 is LGHDT, CDR2 YNNKEL (reference sequence). The CDR3 loop spans 17 amino acids. Trimming removed 1 base from V and 0 bases from J; junction bases left unmatched: 6. The CDR3 coding sequence is TGTGCCAGCAGCCAAGGGGTCGCAGGGGGCTCTGGAAACACCATATATTTT. Residues: CASSQGVAGGSGNTIYF.

CDR3 bases: TGTGCCAGCAGCTTAGATCGGGGGGCCGAGCAGTACTTC. It encodes CASSLDRGAEQYF. V and J are TRBV11-2 and TRBJ2-7; D possibly corresponds to TRBD2 (7 bases). The CDR3 totals 13 residues. The germline V gene encodes CDR1 SGHAT and CDR2 FQNNGV. Trimming removed 0 bases at V and 6 bases at J, with 9 bases between.

This rearrangement joins TRBV12-5 to TRBJ2-2; TRBD2 aligns across 8 bases. The CDR3 spans 15 residues. With V trimmed by 6 bases and J by 1 base, 4 bases remained unmatched. Germline V gene lookup returns CDR1 LGHNT and CDR2 FRNRAP. This CDR3 reads CASGPAGGNTGELFF. CDR3 in DNA: TGTGCTAGTGGACCTGCGGGGGGGAACACCGGGGAGCTGTTTTTT. Full variable domain (outside the CDR3, taken from reference TRBV12-5 and TRBJ2-2): DARVTQTPRHKVTEMGQEVTMRCQPILGHNTVFWYRQTMMQGLELLAYFRNRAPLDDSGMPKDRFSAEMPDATLATLKIQPSEPRDSAVYFCASGPAGGNTGELFFGEGSRLTVL.

The chain recombines TRBV18 with TRBJ1-6; weak D call: TRBD1 (5 bases). V was shortened by 6 bases and J by 7 bases, with 13 bases between the two germline ends. This CDR3 is 14 amino acids long. Per the germline V gene, CDR1 is KGHSH and CDR2 is LQKENI. The CDR3 loop reads CASSLMDTNSPLHF. CDR3 bases: TGTGCCAGCTCCCTTATGGACACCAATTCACCCCTCCACTTT. The variable domain in full, with the rest retrieved from reference TRBV18 and TRBJ1-6, is NAGVMQNPRHLVRRRGQEARLRCSPMKGHSHVYWYRQLPEEGLKFMVYLQKENIIDESGMPKERFSAEFPKEGPSILRIQQVVRGDSAAYFCASSLMDTNSPLHFGNGTRLTVT.

This clone was seen only once. The chain carries TRBV5-1 and TRBJ2-7, with 10 bases matching TRBD2. The CDR3 contains 15 residues. V lost 0 bases and J lost 3; bases outside the gene matches: 3. From germline, CDR1 is SGHRS and CDR2 YFSETQ. CDR3 in amino acids: CASSLVAGGFYEQYF. In DNA, the CDR3 is TGCGCCAGCAGCTTGGTAGCGGGAGGTTTCTACGAGCAGTACTTC.

The CDR3 nucleotides are TGTGCCAGTAGTATCTTCTTCACCGGGGAGCTGTTTTTT. This sequence encodes CASSIFFTGELFF. This sequence joins TRBV19 and TRBJ2-2; D gene ambiguous. V was trimmed by 3 bases and J by 4 bases, leaving 6 bases between them. Germline CDR1 reads LNHDA; CDR2 reads SQIVND (reference sequence). The CDR3 runs 13 residues.

The gene calls are TRBV30 and TRBJ2-3, with D unresolved. This CDR3 has 13 residues. Germline V lookup: CDR1 GTSNPN, CDR2 SVGIG (reference sequence). Deletions cut 7 bases from V and 1 base from J, with 12 bases between. CDR3 bases: TGTGCCTCCTCAGGTTTGGGCACAGATACGCAGTATTTT. Its translation is CASSGLGTDTQYF.

The chain is built from TRBV9 and TRBJ2-1, with 13 bases lining up with TRBD2. This CDR3 comprises 15 residues. Germline CDR1 and CDR2: SGDLS and YYNGEE. The V segment lost 3 bases and the J segment 4 bases; nucleotides outside the gene matches: 1. CDR3 sequence: CASSATSGGYNEQFF. CDR3 DNA sequence: TGTGCCAGCAGCGCGACTAGCGGGGGGTACAATGAGCAGTTCTTC.

This sequence joins TRBV15 and TRBJ1-1; D is unresolved. The CDR3 sequence is 13 residues long. V dropped 5 bases and J dropped 6 bases, with 13 bases sitting between them. The germline V gene encodes CDR1 LNHNV and CDR2 YYDKDF (reference sequence). The CDR3 loop reads CATSPIAQSEAFF. As DNA, the CDR3 is TGTGCCACCAGCCCCATAGCTCAGTCTGAAGCTTTCTTT.

This clone was observed a single time. The chain combines TRBV19 with TRBJ1-2; TRBD1 aligns across 10 bases. The trim removed 2 bases at V and 11 bases at J, leaving 11 bases unmatched. This CDR3 region has 15 residues. Germline V gene data show CDR1 as LNHDA and CDR2 as SQIVND (reference sequence). The chain's CDR3 is CASSISTGTGVGYTF. CDR3 DNA: TGTGCCAGTAGTATATCGACCGGGACAGGGGTTGGGTACACCTTC.

The rearrangement links TRBV19 to TRBJ2-7; TRBD1 matches at 8 bases. The germline gives CDR1 LNHDA, CDR2 SQIVND (reference sequence). Unmatched junction bases numbered 9, after V lost 9 bases and J lost 2 bases. This CDR3 comprises 14 residues. The DNA of the CDR3 is TGTGCCAGCTCCCGCAAGGACAGGGCCTACGAGCAGTACTTC. The encoded protein is CASSRKDRAYEQYF. The full variable domain, rest sourced from reference TRBV19 and TRBJ2-7, is DGGITQSPKYLFRKEGQNVTLSCEQNLNHDAMYWYRQDPGQGLRLIYYSQIVNDFQKGDIAEGYSVSREKKESFPLTVTSAQKNPTAFYLCASSRKDRAYEQYFGPGTRLTVT.

In DNA, the CDR3 is TGTGCCAGCAGTGGAGGAGGAGGGGCCCAGCATTTT. As protein: CASSGGGGAQHF. J is TRBJ1-5 and V is TRBV12-3 or TRBV12-4; possibly TRBD1 for D (5 bases). This CDR3 comprises 12 residues. The ends were cut back, 5 bases at V and 11 bases at J, with 13 bases in the middle.

The chain has TRBV5-4 and TRBJ1-2; TRBD1 matches at 11 bases. Germline loops: CDR1 SGHNT, CDR2 YYREEE (reference sequence). This CDR3 has 13 amino acids. The trim removed 4 bases at V and 8 bases at J, leaving 4 bases unmatched. CDR3 residues: CASSLGTGGGYTF. DNA of the CDR3: TGTGCCAGCAGCCTTGGGACAGGGGGAGGCTACACCTTC.

This sequence joins TRBV19 and TRBJ1-5, with 8 bases matching TRBD1. Germline V gene data show CDR1 as LNHDA and CDR2 as SQIVND (reference sequence). The trim removed 6 bases at V and 1 base at J, leaving 5 bases unmatched. This CDR3 contains 15 residues. DNA for the CDR3: TGTGCCAGTAGGGGGACAGGTGGAAGCAATCAGCCCCAGCATTTT. Protein sequence: CASRGTGGSNQPQHF.

The chain joins TRBV19 to TRBJ2-1; the match to TRBD2 covers 8 bases. The germline gives CDR1 LNHDA, CDR2 SQIVND (reference sequence). The CDR3 spans 15 residues. V shed 5 bases and J 6 bases; nucleotides not matched to a gene: 9. The DNA of the CDR3 is TGTGCCAGTAGTCAATCGCGGGGGGCCCCCAATGAGCAGTTCTTC. The encoded protein is CASSQSRGAPNEQFF.

This chain links TRBV29-1 with TRBJ1-6; TRBD1 agrees at 7 bases. Germline V gene lookup returns CDR1 SQVTM and CDR2 ANQGSEA. The V and J ends lost 5 bases and 7 bases, in that order; junction bases with no gene match: 5. This CDR3 region has 13 residues. CDR3 in amino acids: CSVRQGRNSPLHF. The CDR3 DNA reads as TGCAGCGTTCGACAGGGCCGGAATTCACCCCTCCACTTT.

This clone showed up just a few times. This chain links TRBV2 with TRBJ1-5; no clear D gene. The length of the CDR3 is 13 residues. Trimming pared 6 bases from V and 6 bases from J, leaving 12 bases between. Germline CDR1 and CDR2: SNHLY and FYNNEI. The CDR3 reads CASSKDTRQPQHF. The CDR3 DNA follows: TGTGCCAGCAGCAAAGATACACGTCAGCCCCAGCATTTT.

V gene TRBV10-3 combines with J gene TRBJ1-1; D might be TRBD1 (5 bases). V dropped 6 bases and J dropped 2 bases, with 10 bases sitting between them. Germline CDR1 reads ENHRY; CDR2 reads SYGVKD. CDR3 length: 13 residues. This chain's CDR3 is CAIRGADNTEAFF. The CDR3 nucleotides read TGTGCCATCAGAGGGGCAGATAACACTGAAGCTTTCTTT.

The chain links TRBV5-1 to TRBJ2-7, with D perhaps matching TRBD1 (6 bases). Between the trimmed V and J ends, which lost 6 bases and 0 bases, there was a span of 7 bases. From germline, CDR1 is SGHRS and CDR2 YFSETQ. The CDR3 consists of 12 residues. Here the CDR3 reads CASKDSSYEQYF. The CDR3, as DNA: TGCGCCAGCAAGGACAGCTCCTACGAGCAGTACTTC.

J is TRBJ1-2 and V is TRBV5-1, with TRBD1 as a possible D gene (6 bases). The germline V gene has CDR1 SGHRS and CDR2 YFSETQ. The V end lost 4 bases, the J end lost 0 bases, and 10 bases lay between the germline ends. This CDR3 is 14 amino acids long. The CDR3 here is CASSATGTNYGYTF. The CDR3 DNA sequence: TGCGCCAGCAGCGCAACAGGGACTAACTATGGCTACACCTTC.

This chain uses TRBV27 with TRBJ2-1; 8 bases fit TRBD2. Germline V lookup: CDR1 MNHEY, CDR2 SMNVEV (reference sequence). V was clipped by 6 bases and J by 8 bases; unmatched bases: 9. This CDR3 is 14 amino acids long. DNA for the CDR3: TGTGCCAGCAGACCCTGGACTAGCTTGCATGAGCAGTTCTTC. Translation: CASRPWTSLHEQFF.

This chain uses TRBV12-5 with TRBJ2-7; D gene uncertain. Germline V gene lookup returns CDR1 LGHNT and CDR2 FRNRAP. This CDR3 comprises 11 residues. Trimming stripped 2 bases from V and 7 bases from J, with 6 bases between. CDR3 loop: CASGLRVEQYF. The DNA for the CDR3 is TGTGCTAGTGGTTTGCGAGTTGAGCAGTACTTC.

The chain uses TRBV7-8 and TRBJ1-1, with D unclear. From germline, CDR1 is SGHVS and CDR2 FQNEAQ. The CDR3 runs to 14 residues. The V and J ends lost 2 bases and 1 base respectively, with 8 bases between them. The CDR3 is CASSLRSGNTEAFF. Here the CDR3 DNA reads TGTGCCAGCAGCTTACGGTCTGGGAACACTGAAGCTTTCTTT.

The genes are TRBV5-4 and TRBJ2-5; maybe TRBD2 (6 bases). V lost 5 bases to trimming and J lost 5 bases, with 16 bases between them. Per germline, CDR1 SGHNT and CDR2 YYREEE (reference sequence). The CDR3 consists of 14 residues. As DNA, the CDR3 is TGTGCCAGCAGTCGGGACTCGGGCTGGGAGACCCAGTACTTC. The encoded protein is CASSRDSGWETQYF.